The 22 T cell receptor beta chains given below trace back to one sample, sequenced in a study of metastatic and nonmetastatic thyroid tumors. With MiXCR, TCRdb reprocessed the PCR reads. The top ten clones hold just over 6.5% of a sample with 70,000 or so clones, 11% to 15% of them seen once. All patients were untreated before thyroid surgery. The sample comprised blood. All receptors come from a male donor with papillary thyroid cancer or a benign thyroid nodule (not recorded which). Some clones in this sample may be carry-over from other donors' samples.

The chain is built from TRBV20-1 and TRBJ1-2; D is unresolved. The V end lost 4 bases, the J end lost 8 bases, and 26 bases lay between the germline ends. From germline, CDR1 is DFQATT and CDR2 SNEGSKA (reference sequence). The CDR3 has 16 amino acids. Here the CDR3 DNA reads TGCAGTGCTACAGATTTCGTCTGGGCAGATCGGCCCGGCTACACCTTC. Its protein product is CSATDFVWADRPGYTF.

The chain couples TRBV18 to TRBJ1-1, with 9 bases that match TRBD1. The CDR3 covers 14 residues. The V gene's germline CDR1 is KGHSH and CDR2 LQKENI. J lost 4 bases, V lost 3 bases, and 3 bases had no gene match. This chain's CDR3 is CASSPGQGPTEAFF. The DNA for the CDR3 is TGTGCCAGCTCACCCGGACAGGGGCCCACTGAAGCTTTCTTT.

This clone was observed at least ten times. Germline and junction disagree at one end, which may indicate a read error. The CDR3: CASSPPGSTEAFF. The CDR3 region has the DNA TGTGCTAGCAGCCCTCCCGGGTCCACTGAAGCTTTCTTT. The J gene is TRBJ1-1, the V gene TRBV7-7; no clear D gene. Germline CDR1 SSHAT, CDR2 FNYEAQ (reference sequence). This CDR3 region has 13 residues.

This clone appeared a few times. A much more abundant neighbour one base away suggests this may be a read error. The V and J genes are TRBV2 and TRBJ2-5; 7 bases fit TRBD2. CDR1 and CDR2 from the germline V gene are SNHLY and FYNNEI. This CDR3 has 15 residues. Trimming cost V 9 bases and J 6 bases; bases outside gene matches: 16. The CDR3 DNA reads TGTGCCAGAGGGGACCCGGGACTACAAGCCCAGACCCAGTACTTC. Encoded protein: CARGDPGLQAQTQYF. Variable domain in full (rest from reference TRBV2 and TRBJ2-5): EPEVTQTPSHQVTQMGQEVILRCVPISNHLYFYWYRQILGQKVEFLVSFYNNEISEKSEIFDDQFSVERPDGSNFTLKIRSTKLEDSAMYFCARGDPGLQAQTQYFGPGTRLLVL.

This chain joins TRBV10-1 and TRBJ1-5; tentatively, D is TRBD1 (5 bases). Trimming took off 0 bases at V and 9 bases at J, with 9 bases between the two ends. Germline assignment: CDR1 WNHNN and CDR2 SYGVQD (reference sequence). This CDR3 is built from 13 residues. The CDR3, as DNA: TGCGCCAGCAGTGAGTCGTACGGGGGGCCCCAGCATTTT. Amino acid sequence: CASSESYGGPQHF.

This clone was detected a few times. This may come from a read error, since a much larger clone is one base off. The same CDR3 can be traced to other DNA sequences in this sample. V usage is TRBV29-1 and J usage is TRBJ2-7; D possibly corresponds to TRBD2 (5 bases). Trimming stripped 5 bases from V and 1 base from J, with 9 bases between. Germline-derived CDR1 and CDR2 are SQVTM and ANQGSEA. The CDR3 runs 12 residues. The CDR3 loop reads CSVRGVSYEQYF. The CDR3 DNA reads TGCAGCGTTCGGGGAGTGTCCTACGAGCAGTACTTC.

This clone showed up many times. This chain links TRBV9 with TRBJ2-1; 11 bases fit TRBD2. V gave up 4 bases and J gave up 7 bases; unmatched junction bases: 1. Germline V lookup: CDR1 SGDLS, CDR2 YYNGEE. The CDR3 is 13 residues long. CDR3: CASSPSGGNEQFF. The CDR3 bases are TGTGCCAGCAGCCCTAGCGGGGGGAATGAGCAGTTCTTC.

The rearrangement links TRBV28 to TRBJ2-1, with a possible D match to TRBD1 (6 bases). The CDR3 is made up of 16 amino acids. Between the trimmed V and J ends, which lost 7 bases and 6 bases, there was a span of 22 bases. Germline V gene data show CDR1 as MDHEN and CDR2 as SYDVKM. CDR3 protein: CASTAWGPLLGNEQFF. CDR3 DNA sequence: TGTGCCAGCACGGCGTGGGGGCCACTTTTGGGCAATGAGCAGTTCTTC.

This clone was counted at least ten times. The V call is TRBV20-1, the J call TRBJ2-2, with unresolved D. CDR1 and CDR2 (germline): DFQATT, SNEGSKA (reference sequence). The V and J ends lost 0 bases and 5 bases respectively, with 16 bases between them. This CDR3 comprises 16 residues. CDR3 bases: TGCAGTGCTAGAGATCGGGCGGCTCGAAGGACCGGGGAGCTGTTTTTT. Translation gives CSARDRAARRTGELFF.

This clone was counted ten times or more. The chain uses TRBV9 and TRBJ2-3; 8 positions agree with TRBD2. The CDR3 totals 17 residues. V trimming: 1 base; J trimming: 1 base; junction bases outside the gene matches: 8. Germline CDR1 and CDR2: SGDLS and YYNGEE. The CDR3 DNA follows: TGTGCCAGCAGCGTATCTGTGCGGGAGGATCGCACAGATACGCAGTATTTT. It codes for CASSVSVREDRTDTQYF.

This clone was seen many times. The chain uses TRBV27 and TRBJ1-2, with unresolved D. The CDR3 is 13 amino acids. Trimming removed 5 bases at V and 4 bases at J, with 11 bases between. Germline V gene lookup returns CDR1 MNHEY and CDR2 SMNVEV (reference sequence). The CDR3 spells CASSQLEGYGYTF. The CDR3 nucleotides read TGTGCCAGCAGTCAACTCGAGGGCTATGGCTACACCTTC.

V usage is TRBV3-1 and J usage is TRBJ2-7; D unclear. Germline V gives CDR1 LGHDT, CDR2 YNNKEL (reference sequence). There are 13 residues in the CDR3. V dropped 0 bases and J dropped 4 bases, with 7 bases sitting between them. The CDR3 region has the DNA TGTGCCAGCAGCCAAGAGTTGGGGTACGAGCAGTACTTC. This gives the protein CASSQELGYEQYF.

This clone was observed many times. J is TRBJ2-7 and V is TRBV6-9; possible D gene TRBD2, 5 bases. V lost 7 bases and J lost 4, with 14 bases in between. The CDR3 covers 13 residues. Germline CDR1 reads MNHGY; CDR2 reads SVAAGI. CDR3 region: CASNGESVYEQYF. Here the CDR3 DNA reads TGTGCCAGCAACGGGGAGAGCGTATACGAGCAGTACTTC.

V is TRBV7-2 and J is TRBJ1-2; D perhaps matches TRBD1 (5 bases). Germline lookup yields CDR1 SGHTA and CDR2 FQGNSA. V gave up 0 bases and J gave up 2 bases, with 10 bases separating them. The CDR3 is 15 residues long. CDR3 in DNA: TGTGCCAGCAGCTTAGCGCCAGGGTCGAACTATGGCTACACCTTC. This encodes CASSLAPGSNYGYTF.

This clone has at least ten counts. J is TRBJ2-1 and V is TRBV3-1; D uncertain. Germline CDR1 reads LGHDT; CDR2 reads YNNKEL (reference sequence). The length of the CDR3 is 13 residues. Trimming left V 4 bases short and J 9 bases short, with 13 bases between. CDR3 in DNA: TGTGCCAGCAGCCCAGGACCTCTCGGTGAGCAGTTCTTC. Its translation: CASSPGPLGEQFF.

CDR3 residues: CASSLQVSYNEQFF. The DNA of the CDR3 is TGTGCCAGCAGCTTGCAGGTCTCCTACAATGAGCAGTTCTTC. The chain uses TRBV7-2 and TRBJ2-1; the D is unclear. This CDR3 is 14 amino acids long. Germline values: CDR1 SGHTA, CDR2 FQGNSA. V gave up 3 bases and J gave up 0 bases, with 6 bases separating them.

For this clone: A read error may be the cause here, since a much bigger clone is one base away. The chain uses TRBV19 and TRBJ2-4; 8 bases fit TRBD2. The CDR3 length is 12 residues. CDR1 is LNHDA and CDR2 is SQIVND in the germline V gene (reference sequence). DNA of the CDR3: TGTGCCAGTAGAGAAAACGGGACTAGTCCCCTCTTC. This gives the protein CASRENGTSPLF. The full variable domain, its missing parts supplied by reference TRBV19 and TRBJ2-4, is DGGITQSPKYLFRKEGQNVTLSCEQNLNHDAMYWYRQDPGQGLRLIYYSQIVNDFQKGDIAEGYSVSREKKESFPLTVTSAQKNPTAFYLCASRENGTSPLFGAGTRLSVL.

This clone occurred many times. The rearrangement joins TRBV6-5 to TRBJ2-5, with TRBD1 matching 9 bases. Trimming took 2 bases from V and 2 from J; bases not matched to a gene: 9. Per the germline V gene, CDR1 is MNHEY and CDR2 is SVGAGI. CDR3 length equals 17 residues. CDR3 loop: CASSYPDIGQGQETQYF. The CDR3 DNA is TGTGCCAGCAGTTACCCCGACATAGGACAGGGGCAAGAGACCCAGTACTTC.

CDR3 region: CASSLRVAGANVLTF. DNA of the CDR3: TGTGCCAGCAGCTTGAGGGTTGCTGGGGCCAACGTCCTGACTTTC. This rearrangement joins TRBV7-9 to TRBJ2-6; TRBD2 is a possible D gene (5 bases). Trimming removed 3 bases at V and 2 bases at J, with 8 bases between. Germline CDR1 and CDR2: SEHNR and FQNEAQ (reference sequence). The CDR3 is 15 residues long. Drawing the rest from reference TRBV7-9 and TRBJ2-6, the complete variable domain is DTGVSQNPRHKITKRGQNVTFRCDPISEHNRLYWYRQTLGQGPEFLTYFQNEAQLEKSRLLSDRFSAERPKGSFSTLEIQRTEQGDSAMYLCASSLRVAGANVLTFGAGSRLTVL.

This clone was seen many times. The same CDR3 is also encoded by other DNA sequences in this sample. This sequence joins TRBV5-5 and TRBJ2-1, with 9 bases aligning to TRBD2. The germline CDR1 and CDR2 sequences are SGHKS and YYEKEE (reference sequence). The CDR3 length is 15 residues. V lost 4 bases to trimming and J lost 7 bases; unmatched junction nucleotides: 9. CDR3 bases: TGTGCCAGCAGCCTCGGGCTAGCGGGAATAAATGAGCAGTTCTTC. Its protein product is CASSLGLAGINEQFF.

Details on this clone: The junction differs from germline at one of its ends, possibly a read error. This chain's CDR3 is CATSTGGAYGYTF. The CDR3, as DNA: TGTGCCACCAGTACAGGGGGCGCCTATGGCTACACCTTC. The chain recombines TRBV27 with TRBJ1-2, with 9 bases matching TRBD1. This CDR3 is built from 13 residues. Germline V gene sequence: CDR1 MNHEY, CDR2 SMNVEV (reference sequence).

This clone was seen only a few times. The gene calls are TRBV15 and TRBJ2-5; weak D call: TRBD2 (6 bases). Germline V gene data show CDR1 as LNHNV and CDR2 as YYDKDF (reference sequence). This CDR3 contains 13 residues. V lost 2 bases to trimming and J lost 5 bases, with 9 bases between them. The CDR3 protein is CATSRIAVETQYF. The CDR3 nucleotides read TGTGCCACCAGCAGAATAGCGGTGGAGACCCAGTACTTC.